Shown below are 19 T cell receptor beta chains from a single sample sequenced in a study of cytomegalovirus exposure and HLA in healthy donors (dated by TCRdb to 2015 to 2018). The receptor library was made with the immunoSEQ multiplex PCR assay. A mixture of 60 forward primers for TCR Vbeta segments and 13 reverse primers for TCR Jbeta segments was used in the multiplex PCR. Drawn from immuneACCESS, this table holds only the in-frame rearrangements with V and J called that TCRdb kept. Clones are partly lost; checked studies trace under half to an unresolved V gene and leave the rest unexplained. The sample table lists approximately 110,000 clones, about three quarters of them with a count of one. The ten largest clones capture around 0.99% of the sample. Input material: PBMCs. These TCRs come from a woman aged 30 to 39 in good health and CMV-seronegative.

The J gene is TRBJ1-2, the V gene TRBV9; no definite D call. Deletions cut 0 bases from V and 1 base from J, with 7 bases between. The CDR3 totals 14 residues. The germline V gene encodes CDR1 SGDLS and CDR2 YYNGEE. The CDR3 DNA follows: TGTGCCAGCAGCGTAGTGGAGGGTAACTATGGCTACACCTTC. It translates to CASSVVEGNYGYTF.

V and J are TRBV6-6 and TRBJ2-1, with 7 bases that match TRBD1. J gave up 1 base and V 6 bases, and 9 bases lay outside the gene matches. This CDR3 spans 16 amino acids. CDR1 is MNHNY, CDR2 SVGAGI, per germline (reference sequence). CDR3 sequence: CASRATGYVSYNEQFF. For the CDR3, the DNA is TGTGCCAGCAGAGCGACAGGGTACGTTTCCTACAATGAGCAGTTCTTC.

This clone appeared a few times. The chain employs TRBV7-9 and TRBJ1-5, with D possibly TRBD1 on 5 matching bases. This CDR3 contains 13 residues. Trimming cost V 3 bases and J 5 bases, with 8 bases left between them. Germline values: CDR1 SEHNR, CDR2 FQNEAQ (reference sequence). The CDR3 region has the DNA TGTGCCAGCAGCTTGGACACCTATCAGCCCCAGCATTTT. Its protein product is CASSLDTYQPQHF.

The chain joins TRBV19 to TRBJ2-5, with 9 bases matching TRBD1. Trimming at V came to 5 bases and at J to 3 bases, leaving 4 bases not matched to a gene. Germline CDR1 reads LNHDA; CDR2 reads SQIVND (reference sequence). The CDR3 extends over 14 amino acids. As DNA, the CDR3 is TGTGCCAGTAGTTCTACAGGGGGCGAAGAGACCCAGTACTTC. Its translation is CASSSTGGEETQYF.

A few counts support this clone. This chain connects TRBV7-8 to TRBJ2-7, with D possibly TRBD2 on 5 matching bases. The germline V gene has CDR1 SGHVS and CDR2 FQNEAQ. Trimming removed 1 base at V and 2 bases at J, with 9 bases between. The CDR3 totals 14 residues. The CDR3 DNA sequence: TGTGCCAGCAGCTTAGGGTCGGGGACCTACGAGCAGTACTTC. The encoded protein is CASSLGSGTYEQYF.

The J gene is TRBJ1-5, the V gene TRBV10-2; no reliable D call. The germline gives CDR1 WSHSY, CDR2 SAAADI. The CDR3 consists of 12 residues. The V end lost 3 bases, the J end lost 5 bases, and 5 bases lay between the germline ends. The CDR3 here is CASSERDQPQHF. The DNA for the CDR3 is TGCGCCAGCAGTGAACGGGATCAGCCCCAGCATTTT.

With respect to this clone: The junction departs from germline at one end; a sequencing error may be responsible. The gene calls are TRBV9 and TRBJ1-2; D possibly corresponds to TRBD1 (6 bases). Germline V gene sequence: CDR1 SGDLS, CDR2 YYNGEE. The CDR3 is 13 residues long. The CDR3 DNA reads TGTGCCAGCAGCGTAGCGGTAGACAGGCAGGACACCTTT. Translation gives CASSVAVDRQDTF.

This clone was detected a few times. The rearrangement links TRBV6-1 to TRBJ1-5; D unclear. V lost 5 bases to trimming and J lost 6 bases, with 17 bases between them. The CDR3 is 15 residues long. Germline V CDR1 and CDR2: MNHNS, SASEGT. The CDR3 sequence: CASSKTGILGQPQHF. For the CDR3, the DNA is TGTGCCAGCAGTAAGACGGGGATTTTAGGTCAGCCCCAGCATTTT.

Concerning this clone itself: The same CDR3 can be traced to other DNA sequences in this sample. The rearrangement uses TRBV13 and TRBJ2-7; tentative D call: TRBD2 (5 bases). CDR1 and CDR2 (germline): PRHDT, FYEKMQ (reference sequence). CDR3 length: 16 amino acids. V was trimmed by 1 base and J by 0 bases, leaving 13 bases between them. The CDR3 is CASSLEAGSSSYEQYF. The CDR3 nucleotides are TGTGCCAGCAGCTTAGAGGCGGGTTCGAGCTCCTACGAGCAGTACTTC.

The J gene is TRBJ2-7, the V gene TRBV27; 7 bases match TRBD2. The germline gives CDR1 MNHEY, CDR2 SMNVEV (reference sequence). V was pared by 6 bases and J by 4 bases, with 12 bases of the junction left unmatched. The CDR3 runs to 15 residues. The CDR3 is CASRSGTWSLYEQYF. The DNA of the CDR3 is TGTGCCAGCAGGAGCGGGACGTGGTCTCTATACGAGCAGTACTTC.

This clone was observed once. This chain uses TRBV30 with TRBJ2-1, with 10 bases fitting TRBD2. The CDR3 runs to 12 residues. Germline V lookup: CDR1 GTSNPN, CDR2 SVGIG (reference sequence). With V trimmed by 0 bases and J by 10 bases, 0 bases remained unmatched. The CDR3 here is CAWSVLAGEQFF. CDR3 in DNA: TGTGCCTGGAGTGTACTAGCGGGGGAGCAGTTCTTC.

V and J are TRBV2 and TRBJ1-5, with 9 bases matching TRBD1. With 3 bases clipped from V and 2 bases from J, the junction kept 2 bases outside the gene matches. This CDR3 contains 15 residues. Germline assignment: CDR1 SNHLY and CDR2 FYNNEI. This CDR3 reads CASSDRTGGNQPQHF. The CDR3 DNA is TGTGCCAGCAGTGATAGGACAGGGGGCAATCAGCCCCAGCATTTT.

J is TRBJ2-7 and V is TRBV30; weak D call: TRBD2 (6 bases). The CDR3 runs to 11 residues. Deletions cut 8 bases from V and 0 bases from J, with 8 bases between. Germline CDR1 is GTSNPN and CDR2 is SVGIG (reference sequence). CDR3 sequence (DNA): TGTGCCGGTAGCGGCTCCTACGAGCAGTACTTC. Residues: CAGSGSYEQYF. The full variable domain, completed using reference TRBV30 and TRBJ2-7, is SQTIHQWPATLVQPVGSPLSLECTVEGTSNPNLYWYRQAAGRGLQLLFYSVGIGQISSEVPQNLSASRPQDRQFILSSKKLLLSDSGFYLCAGSGSYEQYFGPGTRLTVT.

The chain combines TRBV4-3 with TRBJ2-3, with 8 bases matching TRBD2. Unmatched junction bases numbered 7, after V lost 6 bases and J lost 2 bases. The CDR3 loop spans 15 amino acids. Germline V gene sequence: CDR1 LGHNA, CDR2 YSLEER. In DNA, the CDR3 is TGCGCCAGCAGTCGGGAAGCGGGAGTCACAGATACGCAGTATTTT. As protein: CASSREAGVTDTQYF.

This clone has just one count. The J gene is TRBJ2-7, the V gene TRBV7-8; 8 bases are shared with TRBD2. Trimming cost V 10 bases and J 7 bases; bases outside gene matches: 15. The CDR3 contains 14 residues. Germline CDR1 and CDR2: SGHVS and FQNEAQ. In DNA, the CDR3 is TGTGCCACCTTGAGAGCGGGAGCCACGGGGGAGCAGTACTTC. It codes for CATLRAGATGEQYF. Full variable domain (outside the CDR3, taken from reference TRBV7-8 and TRBJ2-7): GAGVSQSPRYKVAKRGQDVALRCDPISGHVSLFWYQQALGQGPEFLTYFQNEAQLDKSGLPSDRFFAERPEGSVSTLKIQRTQQEDSAVYLCATLRAGATGEQYFGPGTRLTVT.

This clone occurred once. The chain links TRBV10-1 to TRBJ1-2, with 7 bases fitting TRBD1. The CDR3 is 15 amino acids. With V trimmed by 0 bases and J by 8 bases, 9 bases remained unmatched. The V gene's germline CDR1 is WNHNN and CDR2 SYGVQD (reference sequence). For the CDR3, the DNA is TGCGCCAGCAGTGAGTCAGAAGGGACAGTCGACGGCTACACCTTC. This sequence encodes CASSESEGTVDGYTF.

The V gene is TRBV29-1, the J gene TRBJ1-1, with a tentative D call TRBD1 (6 bases). Germline lookup yields CDR1 SQVTM and CDR2 ANQGSEA. The CDR3 is 13 residues long. V lost 6 bases, J lost 3 bases, and 14 bases lay in between. DNA of the CDR3: TGCAGCGTGGAAACAGGGAAGGACACTGAAGCTTTCTTT. Its translation: CSVETGKDTEAFF. Based on the CDR3 plus reference TRBV29-1 and TRBJ1-1, the full variable domain is SAVISQKPSRDICQRGTSLTIQCQVDSQVTMMFWYRQQPGQSLTLIATANQGSEATYESGFVIDKFPISRPNLTFSTLTVSNMSPEDSSIYLCSVETGKDTEAFFGQGTRLTVV.

This clone has only one observation. Other DNA sequences from this sample encode an identical CDR3 as well. V usage is TRBV7-8 and J usage is TRBJ2-7; TRBD2 matches 10 bases. Germline V gene lookup returns CDR1 SGHVS and CDR2 FQNEAQ. The CDR3 is made up of 17 amino acids. Trimming cost V 2 bases and J 2 bases; bases outside gene matches: 9. The DNA for the CDR3 is TGTGCCAGCAGCTTAAGGGCTAGCGGGAGTAGCCCCTACGAGCAGTACTTC. Protein product: CASSLRASGSSPYEQYF.

The V gene is TRBV5-6, the J gene TRBJ1-3; D unclear. Germline lookup yields CDR1 SGHDT and CDR2 YYEEEE. Between the trimmed V and J ends, which lost 0 bases and 0 bases, there was a span of 10 bases. This CDR3 region has 16 residues. The CDR3 here is CASSLGHFSSGNTIYF. The DNA of the CDR3 is TGTGCCAGCAGCTTGGGACACTTTAGCTCTGGAAACACCATATATTTT.